This T cell receptor (beta chain) was captured by sequencing in a study of T cells after yellow fever vaccination. This clonotype was counted between two and nine times. TCRdb used MiXCR to reprocess the 5' RACE reads, holding one entry per CDR3 protein. Here the sample spans 100,000 to 150,000 distinct CDR3 sequences, over 8% being singletons. Material: CD8+ T cells sorted from PBMCs, obtained on the day of the yellow fever booster vaccination. The origin of this receptor is a man aged 18 to 30 who received the YFV17D yellow fever vaccine.

DNA for the CDR3: TGCGCCAGCAGCCAAGATAGGGGCGGGACAGGCTATGGCTACACCTTC. Protein: CASSQDRGGTGYGYTF. The J gene is TRBJ1-2, the V gene TRBV4-3, with 8 positions matching TRBD1. CDR3 length equals 16 residues. The ends lost 0 bases at V and 4 bases at J; junction bases unmatched: 7. Germline V gene sequence: CDR1 LGHNA, CDR2 YSLEER.